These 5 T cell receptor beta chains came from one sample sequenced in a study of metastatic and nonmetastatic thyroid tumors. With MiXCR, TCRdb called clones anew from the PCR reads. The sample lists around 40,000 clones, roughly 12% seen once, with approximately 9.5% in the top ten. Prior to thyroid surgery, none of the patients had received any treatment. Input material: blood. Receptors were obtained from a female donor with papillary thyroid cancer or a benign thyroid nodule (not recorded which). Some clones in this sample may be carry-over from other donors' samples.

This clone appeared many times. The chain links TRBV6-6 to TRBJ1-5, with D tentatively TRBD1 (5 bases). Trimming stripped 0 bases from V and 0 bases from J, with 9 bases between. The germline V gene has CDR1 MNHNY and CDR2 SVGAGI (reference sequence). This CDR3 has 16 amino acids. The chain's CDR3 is CASSYSTVNSNQPQHF. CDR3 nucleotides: TGTGCCAGCAGTTACTCGACAGTAAATAGCAATCAGCCCCAGCATTTT.

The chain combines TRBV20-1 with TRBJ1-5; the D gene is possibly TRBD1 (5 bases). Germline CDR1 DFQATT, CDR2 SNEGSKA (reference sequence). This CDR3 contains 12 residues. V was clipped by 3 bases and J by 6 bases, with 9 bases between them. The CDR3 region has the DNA TGCAGTGCTAGCCAGGGTAGTCAGCCCCAGCATTTT. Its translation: CSASQGSQPQHF.

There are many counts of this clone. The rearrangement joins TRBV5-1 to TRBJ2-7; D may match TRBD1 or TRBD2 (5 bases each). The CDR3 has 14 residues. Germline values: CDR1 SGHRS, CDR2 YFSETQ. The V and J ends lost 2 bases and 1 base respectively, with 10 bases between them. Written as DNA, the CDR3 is TGCGCCAGCAGCTTAGAGGGGTCTTCCTACGAGCAGTACTTC. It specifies CASSLEGSSYEQYF.

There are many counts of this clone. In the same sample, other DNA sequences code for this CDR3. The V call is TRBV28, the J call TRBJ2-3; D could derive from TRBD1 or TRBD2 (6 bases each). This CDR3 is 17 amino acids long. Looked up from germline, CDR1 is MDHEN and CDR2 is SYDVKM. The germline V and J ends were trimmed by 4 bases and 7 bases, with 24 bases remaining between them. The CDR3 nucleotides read TGTGCCAGCAGTTCCAGGGGCCGGGACTTCTCCCTCCATACGCAGTATTTT. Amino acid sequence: CASSSRGRDFSLHTQYF. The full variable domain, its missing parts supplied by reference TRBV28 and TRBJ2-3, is DVKVTQSSRYLVKRTGEKVFLECVQDMDHENMFWYRQDPGLGLRLIYFSYDVKMKEKGDIPEGYSVSREKKERFSLILESASTNQTSMYLCASSSRGRDFSLHTQYFGPGTRLTVL.

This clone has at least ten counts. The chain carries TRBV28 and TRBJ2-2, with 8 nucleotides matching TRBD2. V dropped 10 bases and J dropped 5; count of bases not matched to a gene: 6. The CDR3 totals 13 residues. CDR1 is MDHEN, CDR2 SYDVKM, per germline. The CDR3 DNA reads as TGTGCCATACCGGGGGGGCGAACCGGGGAGCTGTTTTTT. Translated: CAIPGGRTGELFF.